By share of the sample, the clone carrying this T cell receptor (beta chain) is medium-sized (0.01 to 0.1%). Its target is not known. There are 16 residues in the CDR3. With V trimmed by 7 bases and J by 6 bases, 17 bases remained unmatched. Sorting of live CD3+CD8+TCRalphabeta+ cells by PD-1 and/or TIGIT gave four subsets. These data belong to a study of circulating CD8 cells and anti-PD-1 response in melanoma. Whole-study findings and limits: Under 7.5% of TRB clonotypes were shared between subsets at M1.

Each library started from 15 ng of total RNA using the QIAseq Immune Repertoire TCR panel. TCRdb fed the reads into MiXCR, producing one record per CDR3 protein. The repertoire consists of about 670 distinct CDR3 sequences, with 12% occurring once and the leading ten covering around half. The source of this sequence is a human donor with melanoma. The rearrangement uses TRBV12-3 or TRBV12-4 and TRBJ2-5, with 7 nucleotides matching TRBD1. Source: CD8+ T cells from PBMCs, taken at baseline or after one month of anti-PD-1 therapy (not recorded which). The CDR3 spells CASTSTGNHLIQTQYF. Written as DNA, the CDR3 is TGTGCCAGCACCTCGACAGGGAACCATCTCATCCAGACCCAGTACTTC.